The 4 T cell receptor beta chains below were found in one sample sequenced in a study of shared clonotypes between healthy human individuals. Some clones are missing from TCRdb's copy, which holds only in-frame ones; the method was immunoSEQ multiplex PCR. The sample lists about 480,000 clones; almost 80% were seen once. Sequenced sample: PBMCs. The receptors stem from a middle-aged woman in good health. Some clones in this sample may be carry-over from other donors' samples.

On this clone itself: This clone may be a read error of a much larger clone one base away. Other DNA sequences in this sample translate to the same CDR3. The chain uses TRBV5-1 and TRBJ2-3, with 13 nucleotides matching TRBD2. From germline, CDR1 is SGHRS and CDR2 YFSETQ. The length of the CDR3 is 16 residues. The CDR3 sequence is CASSRTSGSSGDTQYF. The CDR3 coding sequence is TGTGCCAGCAGCCGGACTAGCGGGAGTTCTGGTGATACGCAGTATTTT.

This clone was detected a few times. The chain combines TRBV5-1 with TRBJ2-1, with 7 bases fitting TRBD2. The CDR3 sequence is 14 residues long. Trimming took 7 bases from V and 9 from J; bases not matched to a gene: 13. The V gene's germline CDR1 is SGHRS and CDR2 YFSETQ. CDR3 sequence: CASRVGRVSGEQFF. CDR3 in DNA: TGCGCCAGCCGGGTAGGGAGGGTGTCGGGTGAGCAGTTCTTC. The complete variable domain, with remaining parts taken from reference TRBV5-1 and TRBJ2-1, reads KAGVTQTPRYLIKTRGQQVTLSCSPISGHRSVSWYQQTPGQGLQFLFEYFSETQRNKGNFPGRFSGRQFSNSRSEMNVSTLELGDSALYLCASRVGRVSGEQFFGPGTRLTVL.

The rearrangement joins TRBV5-6 to TRBJ2-5; 11 bases are a match to TRBD1. V gave up 4 bases and J gave up 7 bases; unmatched junction bases: 6. Germline loops: CDR1 SGHDT, CDR2 YYEEEE. This CDR3 has 14 amino acids. The CDR3 nucleotides read TGTGCCAGCAGCCGGGACAGGGGGGCCGGGACCCAGTACTTC. As protein: CASSRDRGAGTQYF.

The chain carries TRBV9 and TRBJ2-5; D assignment may be TRBD1 or TRBD2 (6 bases each). Trimming took 4 bases from V and 0 from J, leaving 13 bases between them. Germline CDR1 is SGDLS and CDR2 is YYNGEE. The CDR3 totals 15 residues. The CDR3 spells CASSSGGSYQETQYF. CDR3 DNA sequence: TGTGCCAGCAGCTCCGGGGGCAGTTACCAAGAGACCCAGTACTTC.